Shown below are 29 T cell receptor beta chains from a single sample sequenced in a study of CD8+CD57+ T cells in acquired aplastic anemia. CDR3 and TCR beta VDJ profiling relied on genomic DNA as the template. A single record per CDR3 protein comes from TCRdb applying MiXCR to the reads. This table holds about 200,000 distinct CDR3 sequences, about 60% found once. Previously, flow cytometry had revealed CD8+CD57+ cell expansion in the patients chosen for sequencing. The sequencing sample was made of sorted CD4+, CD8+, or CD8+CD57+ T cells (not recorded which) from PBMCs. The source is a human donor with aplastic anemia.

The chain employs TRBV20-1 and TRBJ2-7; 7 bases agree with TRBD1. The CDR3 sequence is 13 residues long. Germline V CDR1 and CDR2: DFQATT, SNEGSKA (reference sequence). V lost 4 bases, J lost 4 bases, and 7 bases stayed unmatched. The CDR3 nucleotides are TGCAGTGCTATCGGACAGGTTGGTTACGAGCAGTACTTC. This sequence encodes CSAIGQVGYEQYF.

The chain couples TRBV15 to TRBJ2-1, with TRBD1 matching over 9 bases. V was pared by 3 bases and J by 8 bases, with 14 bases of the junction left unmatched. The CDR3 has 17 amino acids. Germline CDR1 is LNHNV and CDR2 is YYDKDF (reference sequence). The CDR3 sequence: CATSSRLQGALIDEQFF. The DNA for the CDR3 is TGTGCCACCAGCAGTAGGTTACAGGGGGCGCTTATCGATGAGCAGTTCTTC.

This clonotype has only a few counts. The chain's CDR3 is CSVDSGTGGYEQYF. CDR3 DNA: TGCAGCGTTGACTCCGGGACAGGGGGCTACGAGCAGTACTTC. The chain combines TRBV29-1 with TRBJ2-7, with TRBD1 identical over 11 bases. The CDR3 length is 14 residues. V dropped 3 bases and J dropped 3; count of bases not matched to a gene: 4. CDR1 SQVTM and CDR2 ANQGSEA come from the germline V gene.

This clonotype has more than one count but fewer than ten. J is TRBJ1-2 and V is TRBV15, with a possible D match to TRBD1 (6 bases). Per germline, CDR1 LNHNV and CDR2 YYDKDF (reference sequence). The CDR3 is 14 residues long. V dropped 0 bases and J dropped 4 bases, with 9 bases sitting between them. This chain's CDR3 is CATSRDRGFYGYTF. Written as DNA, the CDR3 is TGTGCCACCAGCAGAGATAGGGGGTTCTATGGCTACACCTTC.

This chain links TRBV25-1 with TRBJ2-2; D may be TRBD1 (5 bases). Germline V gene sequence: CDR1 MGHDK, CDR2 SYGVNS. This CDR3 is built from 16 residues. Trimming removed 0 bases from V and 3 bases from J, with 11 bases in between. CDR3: CASSEYPTDYTGELFF. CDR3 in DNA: TGTGCCAGCAGTGAATACCCGACAGATTACACCGGGGAGCTGTTTTTT.

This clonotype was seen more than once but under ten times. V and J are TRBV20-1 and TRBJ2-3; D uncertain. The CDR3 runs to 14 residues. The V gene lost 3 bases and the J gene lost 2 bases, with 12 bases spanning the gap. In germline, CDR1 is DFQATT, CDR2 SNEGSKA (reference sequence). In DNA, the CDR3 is TGCAGTGCTAGTTTCCAGCAGCACACAGATACGCAGTATTTT. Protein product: CSASFQQHTDTQYF.

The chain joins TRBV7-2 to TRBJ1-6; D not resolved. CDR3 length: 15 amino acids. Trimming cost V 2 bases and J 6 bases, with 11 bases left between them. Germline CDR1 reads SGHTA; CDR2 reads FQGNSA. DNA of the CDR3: TGTGCCAGCAGCTTAACAGCGGGGTCTAATTCACCCCTCCACTTT. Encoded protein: CASSLTAGSNSPLHF.

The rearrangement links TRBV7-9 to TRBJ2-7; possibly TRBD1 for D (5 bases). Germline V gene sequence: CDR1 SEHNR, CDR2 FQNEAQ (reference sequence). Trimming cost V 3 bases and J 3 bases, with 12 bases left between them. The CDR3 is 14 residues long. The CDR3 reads CASSLQGSRYEQYF. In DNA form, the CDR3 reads TGTGCCAGCAGCTTGCAGGGTTCACGCTACGAGCAGTACTTC.

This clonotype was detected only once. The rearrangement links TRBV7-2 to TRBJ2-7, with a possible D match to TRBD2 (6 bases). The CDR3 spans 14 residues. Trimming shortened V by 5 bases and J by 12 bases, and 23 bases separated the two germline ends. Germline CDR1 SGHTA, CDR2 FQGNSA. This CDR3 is CASSASGGADKRYF. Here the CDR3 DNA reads TGTGCCAGCAGCGCCTCGGGCGGGGCCGACAAGCGGTACTTC.

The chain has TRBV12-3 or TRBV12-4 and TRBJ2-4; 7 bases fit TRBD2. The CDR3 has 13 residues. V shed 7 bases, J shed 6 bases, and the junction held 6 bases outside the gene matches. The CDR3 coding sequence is TGTGCCAGCACCGGGGGGTATGGAAACATTCAGTACTTC. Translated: CASTGGYGNIQYF.

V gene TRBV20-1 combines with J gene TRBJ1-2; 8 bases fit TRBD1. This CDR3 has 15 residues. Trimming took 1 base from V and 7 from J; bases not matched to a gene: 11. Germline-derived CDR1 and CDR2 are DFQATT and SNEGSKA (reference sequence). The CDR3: CSARAPGQGAVGYTF. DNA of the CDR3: TGCAGTGCTAGAGCCCCGGGGCAGGGGGCGGTTGGCTACACCTTC.

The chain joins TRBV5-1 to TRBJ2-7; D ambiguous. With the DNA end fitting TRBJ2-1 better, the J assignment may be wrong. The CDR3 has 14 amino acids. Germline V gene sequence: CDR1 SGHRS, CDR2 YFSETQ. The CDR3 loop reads CASSFTVAYNEQFF. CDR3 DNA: TGCGCCAGCAGCTTCACTGTTGCCTACAATGAGCAGTTCTTC.

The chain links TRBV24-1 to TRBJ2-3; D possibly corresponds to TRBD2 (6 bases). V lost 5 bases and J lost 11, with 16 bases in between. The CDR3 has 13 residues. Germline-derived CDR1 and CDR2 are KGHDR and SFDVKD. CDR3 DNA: TGTGCCACCAGTGGGGCTAGCGACCTCTGGCAGTATTTT. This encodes CATSGASDLWQYF.

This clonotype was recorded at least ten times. The CDR3 spells CASSGGESWTEAFF. In DNA form, the CDR3 reads TGTGCCAGCAGCGGGGGGGAATCATGGACTGAAGCTTTCTTT. The rearrangement joins TRBV9 to TRBJ1-1, with a weak D call TRBD1 (5 bases). V was trimmed by 3 bases and J by 5 bases, leaving 14 bases between them. The CDR3 consists of 14 residues. Germline CDR1 SGDLS, CDR2 YYNGEE.

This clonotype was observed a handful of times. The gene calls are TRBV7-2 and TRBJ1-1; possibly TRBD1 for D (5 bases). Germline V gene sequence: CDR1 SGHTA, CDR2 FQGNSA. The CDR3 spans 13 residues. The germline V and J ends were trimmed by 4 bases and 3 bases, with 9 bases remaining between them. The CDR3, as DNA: TGTGCCAGCAGCTCCGGGACCCACACTGAAGCTTTCTTT. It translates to CASSSGTHTEAFF.

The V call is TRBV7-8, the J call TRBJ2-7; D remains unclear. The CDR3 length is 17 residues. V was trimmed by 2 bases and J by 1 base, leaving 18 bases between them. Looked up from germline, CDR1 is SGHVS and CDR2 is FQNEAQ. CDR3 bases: TGTGCCAGCAGCTTACCCACCCGGACGTCCAGTTCCTACGAGCAGTACTTC. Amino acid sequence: CASSLPTRTSSSYEQYF.

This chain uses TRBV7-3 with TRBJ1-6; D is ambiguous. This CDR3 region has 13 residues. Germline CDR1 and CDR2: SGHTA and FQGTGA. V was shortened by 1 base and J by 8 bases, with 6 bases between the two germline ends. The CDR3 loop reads CASSLRFDSPLHF. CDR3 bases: TGTGCCAGCAGCTTAAGGTTTGATTCACCCCTCCACTTT.

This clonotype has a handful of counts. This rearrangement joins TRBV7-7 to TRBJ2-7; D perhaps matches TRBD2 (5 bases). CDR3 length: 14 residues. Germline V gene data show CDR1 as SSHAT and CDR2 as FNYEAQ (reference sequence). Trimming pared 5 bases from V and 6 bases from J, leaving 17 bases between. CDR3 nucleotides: TGTGCCAGCAGCCAGCGCGAGGGTTTTAGCGAGCAGTACTTC. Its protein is CASSQREGFSEQYF.

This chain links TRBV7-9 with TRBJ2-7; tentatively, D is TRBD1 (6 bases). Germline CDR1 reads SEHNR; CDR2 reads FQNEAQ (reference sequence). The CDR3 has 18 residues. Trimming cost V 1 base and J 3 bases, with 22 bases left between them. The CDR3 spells CASSLEPVGRGAFYEQYF. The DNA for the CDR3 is TGTGCCAGCAGCTTAGAACCCGTGGGCAGGGGAGCCTTCTACGAGCAGTACTTC. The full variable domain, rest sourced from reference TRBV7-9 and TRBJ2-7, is DTGVSQNPRHKITKRGQNVTFRCDPISEHNRLYWYRQTLGQGPEFLTYFQNEAQLEKSRLLSDRFSAERPKGSFSTLEIQRTEQGDSAMYLCASSLEPVGRGAFYEQYFGPGTRLTVT.

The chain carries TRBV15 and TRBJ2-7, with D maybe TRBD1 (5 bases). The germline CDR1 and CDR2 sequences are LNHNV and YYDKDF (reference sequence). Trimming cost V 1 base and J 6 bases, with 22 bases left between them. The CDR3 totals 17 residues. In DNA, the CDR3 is TGTGCCACCAGCAGAGTTTTAGGGGCAGCCCCTTTTTTCGAGCAGTACTTC. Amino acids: CATSRVLGAAPFFEQYF.

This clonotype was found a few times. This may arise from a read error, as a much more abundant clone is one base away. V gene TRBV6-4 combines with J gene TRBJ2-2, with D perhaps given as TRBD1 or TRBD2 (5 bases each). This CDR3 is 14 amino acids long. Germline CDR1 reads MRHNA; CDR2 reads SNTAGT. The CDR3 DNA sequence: TGTGCCAGCAGTGACTCACAGGACACCGGGGAGCTGTCTTTT. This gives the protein CASSDSQDTGELSF.

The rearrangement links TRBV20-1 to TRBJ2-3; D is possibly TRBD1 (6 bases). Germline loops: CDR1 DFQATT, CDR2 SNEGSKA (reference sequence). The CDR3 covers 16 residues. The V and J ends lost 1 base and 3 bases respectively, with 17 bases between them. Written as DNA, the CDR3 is TGCAGTGCTAGAGCAGGGGCGGGCCCTGGGACAGATACGCAGTATTTT. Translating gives CSARAGAGPGTDTQYF.

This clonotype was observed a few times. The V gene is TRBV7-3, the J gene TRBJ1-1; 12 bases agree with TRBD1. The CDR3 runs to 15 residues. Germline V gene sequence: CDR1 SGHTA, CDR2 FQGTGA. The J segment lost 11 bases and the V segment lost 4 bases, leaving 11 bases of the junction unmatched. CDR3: CASSSPGDRGRKAFF. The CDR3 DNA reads TGTGCCAGCAGCTCCCCTGGGGACAGGGGGCGCAAGGCTTTCTTT.

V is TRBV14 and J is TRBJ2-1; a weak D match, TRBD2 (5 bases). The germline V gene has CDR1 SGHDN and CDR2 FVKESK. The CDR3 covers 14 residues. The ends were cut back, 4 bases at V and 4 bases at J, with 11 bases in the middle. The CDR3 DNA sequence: TGTGCCAGCAGCCTCCCGGGGTATTACAATGAGCAGTTCTTC. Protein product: CASSLPGYYNEQFF.

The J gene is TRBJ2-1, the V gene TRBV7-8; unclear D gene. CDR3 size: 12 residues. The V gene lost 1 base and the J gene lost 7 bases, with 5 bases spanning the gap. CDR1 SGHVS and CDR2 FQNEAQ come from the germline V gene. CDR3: CASSLEPNEQFF. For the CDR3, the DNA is TGTGCCAGCAGCTTAGAGCCAAATGAGCAGTTCTTC.

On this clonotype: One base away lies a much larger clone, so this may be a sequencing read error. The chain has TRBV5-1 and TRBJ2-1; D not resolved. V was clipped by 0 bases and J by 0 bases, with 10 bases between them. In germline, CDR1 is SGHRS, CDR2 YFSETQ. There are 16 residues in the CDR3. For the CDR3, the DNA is TGCGCCAGCAGCTTGGATCCGGTAGGCTCCTACAATGAGCAGTTCTTC. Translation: CASSLDPVGSYNEQFF. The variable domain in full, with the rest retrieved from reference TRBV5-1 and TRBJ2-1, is KAGVTQTPRYLIKTRGQQVTLSCSPISGHRSVSWYQQTPGQGLQFLFEYFSETQRNKGNFPGRFSGRQFSNSRSEMNVSTLELGDSALYLCASSLDPVGSYNEQFFGPGTRLTVL.

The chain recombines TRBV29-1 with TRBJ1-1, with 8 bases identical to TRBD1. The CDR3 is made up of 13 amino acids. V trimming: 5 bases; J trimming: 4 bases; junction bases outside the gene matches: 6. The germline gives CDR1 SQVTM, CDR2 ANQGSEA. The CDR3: CSVSGQGATEAFF. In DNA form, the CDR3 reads TGCAGCGTTTCTGGACAGGGTGCCACTGAAGCTTTCTTT.

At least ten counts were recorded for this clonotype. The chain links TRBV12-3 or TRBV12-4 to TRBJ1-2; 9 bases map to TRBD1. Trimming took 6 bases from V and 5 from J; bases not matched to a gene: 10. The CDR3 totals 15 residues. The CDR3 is CASSPTGGGGYGYTF. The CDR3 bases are TGTGCCAGCAGCCCCACAGGGGGCGGAGGGTATGGCTACACCTTC.

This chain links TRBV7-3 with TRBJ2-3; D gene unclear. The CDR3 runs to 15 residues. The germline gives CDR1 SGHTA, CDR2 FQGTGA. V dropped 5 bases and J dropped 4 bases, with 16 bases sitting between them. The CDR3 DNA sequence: TGTGCCAGCAGCCCAACAGCCTTGCAAGCAGATACGCAGTATTTT. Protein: CASSPTALQADTQYF.